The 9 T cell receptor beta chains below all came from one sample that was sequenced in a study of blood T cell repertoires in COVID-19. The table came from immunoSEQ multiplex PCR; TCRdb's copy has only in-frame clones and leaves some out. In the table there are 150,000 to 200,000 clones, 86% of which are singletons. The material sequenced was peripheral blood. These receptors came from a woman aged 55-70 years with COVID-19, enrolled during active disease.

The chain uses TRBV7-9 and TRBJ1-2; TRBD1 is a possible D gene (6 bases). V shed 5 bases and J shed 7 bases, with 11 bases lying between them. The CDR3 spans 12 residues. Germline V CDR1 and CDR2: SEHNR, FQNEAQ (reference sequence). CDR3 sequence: CASSPTGSGYTF. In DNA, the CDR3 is TGTGCCAGCAGCCCAACAGGGAGTGGCTACACCTTC.

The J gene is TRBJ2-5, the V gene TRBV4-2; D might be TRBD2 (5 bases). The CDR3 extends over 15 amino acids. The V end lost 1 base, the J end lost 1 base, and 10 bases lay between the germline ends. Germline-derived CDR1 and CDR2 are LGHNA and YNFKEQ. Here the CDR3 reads CASSQVWRVQETQYF. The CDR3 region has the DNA TGTGCCAGCAGCCAAGTCTGGCGGGTCCAAGAGACCCAGTACTTC.

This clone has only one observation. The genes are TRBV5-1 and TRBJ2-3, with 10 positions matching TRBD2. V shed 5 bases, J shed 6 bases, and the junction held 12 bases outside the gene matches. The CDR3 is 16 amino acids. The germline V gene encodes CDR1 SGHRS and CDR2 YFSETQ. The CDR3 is CASSSRTSGTGDTQYF. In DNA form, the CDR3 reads TGCGCCAGCAGTTCCCGGACTAGCGGTACAGGCGATACGCAGTATTTT.

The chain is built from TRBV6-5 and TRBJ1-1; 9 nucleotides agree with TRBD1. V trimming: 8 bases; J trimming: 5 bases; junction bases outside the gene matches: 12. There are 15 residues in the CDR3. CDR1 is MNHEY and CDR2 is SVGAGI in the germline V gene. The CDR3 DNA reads TGTGCCAGCTCCCCTAGTACAGGGGGCATGACTGAAGCTTTCTTT. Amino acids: CASSPSTGGMTEAFF.

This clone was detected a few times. The chain's CDR3 is CASSYSFGSNQPQHF. The CDR3 region has the DNA TGTGCCAGCAGTTACTCGTTCGGTAGCAATCAGCCCCAGCATTTT. This chain joins TRBV6-5 and TRBJ1-5, with no clear D. The germline gives CDR1 MNHEY, CDR2 SVGAGI. CDR3 length: 15 amino acids. Trimming cost V 0 bases and J 0 bases, with 6 bases left between them.

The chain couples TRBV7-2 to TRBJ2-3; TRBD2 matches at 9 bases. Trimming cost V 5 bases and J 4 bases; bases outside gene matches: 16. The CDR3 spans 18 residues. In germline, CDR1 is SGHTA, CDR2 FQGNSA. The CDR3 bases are TGTGCCAGCAGCATGGCTCGGGGTAGCGGGAGAAGGGCAGATACGCAGTATTTT. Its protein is CASSMARGSGRRADTQYF.

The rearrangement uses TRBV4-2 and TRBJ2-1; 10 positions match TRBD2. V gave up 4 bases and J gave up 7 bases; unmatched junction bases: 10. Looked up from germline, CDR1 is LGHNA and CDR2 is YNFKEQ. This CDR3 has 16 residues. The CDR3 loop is CASSLRTSGDINEQFF. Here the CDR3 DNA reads TGTGCCAGCAGCCTACGGACTAGCGGAGACATTAATGAGCAGTTCTTC.

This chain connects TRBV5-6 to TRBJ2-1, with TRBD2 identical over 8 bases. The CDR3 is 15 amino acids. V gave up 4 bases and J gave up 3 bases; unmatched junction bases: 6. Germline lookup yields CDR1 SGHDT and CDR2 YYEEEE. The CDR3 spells CASSPREGIYNEQFF. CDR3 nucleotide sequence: TGTGCCAGCAGCCCCCGGGAGGGTATCTACAATGAGCAGTTCTTC.

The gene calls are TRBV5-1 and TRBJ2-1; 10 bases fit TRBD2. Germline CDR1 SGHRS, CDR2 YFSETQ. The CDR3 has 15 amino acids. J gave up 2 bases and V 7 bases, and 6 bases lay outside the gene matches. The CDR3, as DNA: TGCGCCAGCGAACTCAGCGGGAGGGCCTACAATGAGCAGTTCTTC. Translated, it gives CASELSGRAYNEQFF.